This T cell receptor beta chain comes out of a study of long-term antiretroviral therapy in people with HIV. The length of the CDR3 is 14 residues. Trimming pared 4 bases from V and 6 bases from J, leaving 14 bases between. Germline loops: CDR1 SGHNT, CDR2 YYREEE (reference sequence). Survey level was the resolution at which the v3.0 immunoSEQ assay ran. TCRdb's copy holds only in-frame clones and misses some; the assay was immunoSEQ multiplex PCR. The table has under 15,000 clones, under 85% seen once; the top ten hold around a sixth. This specimen was unsorted PBMCs, taken 3.4 years after starting antiretroviral therapy. This TCR was recovered from a man aged 40-49 years with HIV. V and J are TRBV5-4 and TRBJ1-5; D perhaps matches TRBD1 (5 bases). CDR3 nucleotide sequence: TGTGCCAGCAGCACCGGGACCGGGGGTCAGCCCCAGCATTTT. This encodes CASSTGTGGQPQHF.